This T cell receptor beta chain appears in the sequencing data of a study of cytomegalovirus exposure and HLA in healthy donors. Regarding the study as a whole: Analyses of presence and absence presupposed an approximately uniform sequencing depth across donors. Reported findings show TCR beta sequences accurately forecast HLA-A and HLA-B alleles in most subjects. In vitro confirmation showed three CMV-associated chains to be CMV antigen specific.

With respect to this clone: As yet, its antigen is unknown.

The PCR employed 60 Vbeta primers together with 13 Jbeta primers. Repertoires were generated with immunoSEQ multiplex PCR, while TCRdb's copy carries only in-frame clones and drops some. The sample has about 180,000 clones, around 78% seen once. Germline CDR1 reads LNHNV; CDR2 reads YYDKDF (reference sequence). The V and J ends lost 0 bases and 5 bases respectively, with 11 bases between them. The CDR3 is 14 residues long. The V and J genes are TRBV15 and TRBJ2-7, with D unclear. The sample comprised PBMCs. This clonotype originated in a man between 18 and 29 years old in good health and CMV-seronegative. CDR3 coding DNA: TGTGCCACCAGCAGAGATCTCGACACCCACGAGCAGTACTTC. Residues: CATSRDLDTHEQYF.